These T cell receptor beta chains were read from a single sample in a study of B cell selection in AIRE deficiency. The protocol was immunoSEQ multiplex PCR, while the TCRdb copy is restricted to in-frame clones and leaves out a portion. The data hold tens of thousands of clones, with more than 95% observed a single time. Source material: conventional CD4+ T cells sorted from PBMCs. The receptors originated from a human donor with AIRE deficiency. The CDR3 runs from the conserved cysteine through the conserved F or W. A D gene is named only where the DNA matches it firmly. The size field is filled for only some rows; it gives once, few, many or a size class.

clone size,V gene,J gene,CDR3 length,D gene,CDR3 DNA,CDR3 protein
-,TRBV4-2,TRBJ2-1,14,-,TGTGCCAGCAGCCAGGGAACCATCTACAATGAGCAGTTCTTC,CASSQGTIYNEQFF
-,TRBV7-8,TRBJ2-5,16,-,TGTGCCAGCAGCTTAAGTTCCGGCCTAAGCGGAGAGACCCAGTACTTC,CASSLSSGLSGETQYF
-,TRBV9,TRBJ2-3,20,-,TGTGCCAGCAGCGTAGATGGTCGAGTAATGGTTCTGGGAGGCACAGATACGCAGTATTTT,CASSVDGRVMVLGGTDTQYF
once,TRBV11-3,TRBJ2-5,16,TRBD2,TGTGCCAGCAGCCGTTGGGCTGGACTAGCGGAAGAGACCCAGTACTTC,CASSRWAGLAEETQYF
-,TRBV2,TRBJ1-5,14,-,TGTGCCAGCAGTAGGGACGGGGCCAATCAGCCCCAGCATTTT,CASSRDGANQPQHF
-,TRBV27,TRBJ2-7,14,-,TGTGCCAGCAGTCCCACACCGACAGGGAGGGAGCAGTACTTC,CASSPTPTGREQYF
-,TRBV4-2,TRBJ1-5,17,-,TGTGCCAGCAGCCAAGCCCCTCCGGTGCAGGGGAATCAGCCCCAGCATTTT,CASSQAPPVQGNQPQHF
-,TRBV7-2,TRBJ1-5,14,-,TGTGCCAGCAGCTTCGGAGGGCGCAATCAGCCCCAGCATTTT,CASSFGGRNQPQHF
-,TRBV7-2,TRBJ1-2,16,-,TGTGCCAGCAGCTTAGGCCGGATCGATTATAGAGGTGGCTACACCTTC,CASSLGRIDYRGGYTF
-,TRBV11-2,TRBJ2-2,15,-,TGTGCCAGCAGCTTAGTTCGGGGGAAAGCCGGGGAGCTGTTTTTT,CASSLVRGKAGELFF
-,TRBV10-1,TRBJ2-7,12,-,TGCGCCAGCATTCACGACGACTACGAGCAGTACTTC,CASIHDDYEQYF
-,TRBV7-2,TRBJ1-6,15,TRBD1,TGTGCCAGCAGCTTAAGGACAGGGGCAGATTCACCCCTCCACTTT,CASSLRTGADSPLHF
-,TRBV14,TRBJ2-7,13,-,TGTGCCAGCAGCCGGCAAGTGGACTACGAGCAGTACTTC,CASSRQVDYEQYF
-,TRBV2,TRBJ1-4,15,-,TGTGCCAGCAGTGATCGACAGGCTGTTAATGAAAAACTGTTTTTT,CASSDRQAVNEKLFF
-,TRBV6-6,TRBJ1-4,13,-,TGTGCCAGCAGCCCGGACCTGAATGAAAAACTGTTTTTT,CASSPDLNEKLFF
-,TRBV6-5,TRBJ2-1,13,TRBD1,TGTGCCAGCAGCCGACAGGGGTCAAATGAGCAGTTCTTC,CASSRQGSNEQFF
-,TRBV10-3,TRBJ2-3,15,TRBD2,TGTGCCATCATGCCAGGGACTACCCTCACAGATACGCAGTATTTT,CAIMPGTTLTDTQYF
-,TRBV9,TRBJ2-1,18,TRBD1,TGTGCCAGCAGCGTAGCCGTGACAGGGGGGGACTCCTACAATGAGCAGTTCTTC,CASSVAVTGGDSYNEQFF
-,TRBV18,TRBJ1-2,17,-,TGTGCCAGCTCACCTATGGCCGGGACGGGTGCCAACTATGGCTACACCTTC,CASSPMAGTGANYGYTF
-,TRBV19,TRBJ2-1,16,-,TGTGCCAGTAGTAGCTCCCTTGGTAAGACCTACAATGAGCAGTTCTTC,CASSSSLGKTYNEQFF
-,TRBV29-1,TRBJ2-5,13,-,TGCAGCGTTGAAGCTTACGGGGAAGAGACCCAGTACTTC,CSVEAYGEETQYF
-,TRBV7-8,TRBJ1-2,13,-,TGTGCCAGCAGCTTAGCCACGTCCTATGGCTACACCTTC,CASSLATSYGYTF
-,TRBV18,TRBJ2-3,14,-,TGTGCCAGCTCTCTCACGGCCCGCACAGATACGCAGTATTTT,CASSLTARTDTQYF
-,TRBV10-2,TRBJ1-1,15,TRBD1,TGCGCCAGCAACCGAGCCGACGGACAGGCCGCCGAAGCTTTCTTT,CASNRADGQAAEAFF
once,TRBV18,TRBJ1-2,14,TRBD1,TGTGCCAGCTCACCTAGGACAGGGGAGGTTGGCTACACCTTC,CASSPRTGEVGYTF
once,TRBV5-1,TRBJ2-7,13,TRBD2,TGCGCCAGCAGTATTAGCGGGAGATCCGAGCAGTACTTC,CASSISGRSEQYF
-,TRBV5-3,TRBJ1-3,15,TRBD1,TGTGCCAGAAGCTTGGTGCAGGGGGCTGGAAACACCATATATTTT,CARSLVQGAGNTIYF
-,TRBV28,TRBJ1-3,18,TRBD1,TGTGCCAGCAGTCCCATTGGAACCACAGGGGGCGGGAGAAACACCATATATTTT,CASSPIGTTGGGRNTIYF
-,TRBV4-3,TRBJ2-3,18,-,TGCGCCAGCAGCCAAGGCCCTATAGGGCGCGGGGCCACAGATACGCAGTATTTT,CASSQGPIGRGATDTQYF
-,TRBV5-4,TRBJ2-7,15,-,TGCGCCAGCAGCCAAGCAAACGCAGGGACCTACGAGCAGTACTTC,CASSQANAGTYEQYF
-,TRBV5-4,TRBJ2-4,16,-,TGTGCCAGCAGCCACGGACAGACGATAGCCAAAAACATTCAGTACTTC,CASSHGQTIAKNIQYF
-,TRBV7-8,TRBJ2-1,15,TRBD1,TGTGCCAGCAGCCCCGGGACAGGGAGGGACAATGAGCAGTTCTTC,CASSPGTGRDNEQFF
-,TRBV18,TRBJ1-5,13,TRBD1,TGTGCCAGCTCACTACAGGGGAGTCAGCCCCAGCATTTT,CASSLQGSQPQHF
-,TRBV5-1,TRBJ2-1,14,-,TGCGCCAGCGGCCCACTGCTTACTGGCAATGAGCAGTTCTTC,CASGPLLTGNEQFF